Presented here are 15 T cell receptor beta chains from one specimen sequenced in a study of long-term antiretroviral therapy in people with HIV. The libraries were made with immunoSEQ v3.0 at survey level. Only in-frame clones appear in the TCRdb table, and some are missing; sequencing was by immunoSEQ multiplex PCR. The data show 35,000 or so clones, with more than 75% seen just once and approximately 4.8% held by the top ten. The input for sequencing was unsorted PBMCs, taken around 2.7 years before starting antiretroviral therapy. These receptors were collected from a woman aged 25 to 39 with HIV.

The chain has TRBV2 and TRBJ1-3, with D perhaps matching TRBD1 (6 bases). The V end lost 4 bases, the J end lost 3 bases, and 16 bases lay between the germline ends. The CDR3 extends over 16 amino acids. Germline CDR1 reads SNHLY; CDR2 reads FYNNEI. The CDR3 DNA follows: TGTGCCAGCAGTGGGTCGACAGGAAACTTTGGAAACACCATATATTTT. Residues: CASSGSTGNFGNTIYF.

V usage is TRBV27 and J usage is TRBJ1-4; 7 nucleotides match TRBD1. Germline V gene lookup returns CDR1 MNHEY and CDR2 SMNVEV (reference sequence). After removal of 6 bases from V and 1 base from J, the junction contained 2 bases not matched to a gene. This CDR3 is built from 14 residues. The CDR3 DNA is TGTGCCAGCAGCCGACAGGGAACTAATGAAAAACTGTTTTTT. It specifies CASSRQGTNEKLFF.

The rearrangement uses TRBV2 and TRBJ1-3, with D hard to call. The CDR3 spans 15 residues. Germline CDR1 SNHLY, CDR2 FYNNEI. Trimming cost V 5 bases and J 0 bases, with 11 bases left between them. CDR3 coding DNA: TGTGCCAGCAGTACCAGAGGGAGCTCTGGAAACACCATATATTTT. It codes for CASSTRGSSGNTIYF.

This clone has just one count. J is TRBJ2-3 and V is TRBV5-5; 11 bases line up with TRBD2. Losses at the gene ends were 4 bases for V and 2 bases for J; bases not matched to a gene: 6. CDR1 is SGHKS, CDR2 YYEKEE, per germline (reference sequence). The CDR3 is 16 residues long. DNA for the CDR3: TGTGCCAGCAGCCCTCTAGCGGGGGGAACCACAGATACGCAGTATTTT. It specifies CASSPLAGGTTDTQYF.

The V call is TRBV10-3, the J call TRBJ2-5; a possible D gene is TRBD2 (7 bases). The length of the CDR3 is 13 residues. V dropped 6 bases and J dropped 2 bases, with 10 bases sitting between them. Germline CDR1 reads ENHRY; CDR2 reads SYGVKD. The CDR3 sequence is CAISGGLQETQYF. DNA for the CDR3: TGTGCCATCAGCGGGGGGCTACAAGAGACCCAGTACTTC.

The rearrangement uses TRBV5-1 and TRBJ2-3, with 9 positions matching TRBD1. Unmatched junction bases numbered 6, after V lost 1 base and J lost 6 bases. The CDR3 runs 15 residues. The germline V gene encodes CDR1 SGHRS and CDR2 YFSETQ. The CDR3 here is CASSLFGTGLDTQYF. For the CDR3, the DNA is TGCGCCAGCAGCTTGTTCGGGACAGGGCTTGATACGCAGTATTTT.

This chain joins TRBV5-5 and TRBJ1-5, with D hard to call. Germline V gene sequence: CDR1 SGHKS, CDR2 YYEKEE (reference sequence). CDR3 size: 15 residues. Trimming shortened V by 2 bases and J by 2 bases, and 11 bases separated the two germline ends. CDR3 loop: CASSFDGSRNQPQHF. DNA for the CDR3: TGTGCCAGCAGCTTCGACGGATCCCGCAATCAGCCCCAGCATTTT.

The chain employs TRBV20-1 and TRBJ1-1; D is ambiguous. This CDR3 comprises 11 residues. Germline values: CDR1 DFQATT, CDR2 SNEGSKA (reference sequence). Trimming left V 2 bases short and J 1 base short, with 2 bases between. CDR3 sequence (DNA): TGCAGTGCTAGACGGAACACTGAAGCTTTCTTT. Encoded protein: CSARRNTEAFF.

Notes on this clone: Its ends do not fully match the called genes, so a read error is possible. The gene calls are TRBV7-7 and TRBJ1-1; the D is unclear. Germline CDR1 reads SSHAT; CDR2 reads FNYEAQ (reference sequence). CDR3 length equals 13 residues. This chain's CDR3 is CASSLGLNSEAFF. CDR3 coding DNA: TGTGCCAGCAGCTTAGGTCTGAACTCTGAAGCTTTCTTT.

CDR3 nucleotide sequence: TGTGCCAGCAGCTTGGCGGCGGGGGGACATAGCAATCAGCCCCAGCATTTT. Encoded protein: CASSLAAGGHSNQPQHF. The gene calls are TRBV5-6 and TRBJ1-5; D possibly corresponds to TRBD1 (6 bases). V was trimmed by 0 bases and J by 0 bases, leaving 13 bases between them. The CDR3 sequence is 17 residues long. CDR1 and CDR2 (germline): SGHDT, YYEEEE.

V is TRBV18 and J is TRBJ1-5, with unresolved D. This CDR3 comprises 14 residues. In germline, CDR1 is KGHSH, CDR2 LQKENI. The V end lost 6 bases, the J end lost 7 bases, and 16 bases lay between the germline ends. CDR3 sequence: CASSRYGENQPQHF. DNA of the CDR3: TGTGCCAGCTCGAGGTACGGGGAAAACCAGCCCCAGCATTTT.

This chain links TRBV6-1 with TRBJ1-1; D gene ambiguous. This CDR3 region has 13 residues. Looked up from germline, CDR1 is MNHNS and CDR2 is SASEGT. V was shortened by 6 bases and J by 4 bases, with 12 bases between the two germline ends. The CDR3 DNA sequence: TGTGCCAGCAGAGAACAGTGGGGCACTGAAGCTTTCTTT. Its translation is CASREQWGTEAFF.

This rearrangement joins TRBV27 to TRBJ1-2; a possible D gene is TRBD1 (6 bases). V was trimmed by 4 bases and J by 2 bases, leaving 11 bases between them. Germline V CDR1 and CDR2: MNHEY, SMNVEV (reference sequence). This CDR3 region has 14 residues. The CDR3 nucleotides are TGTGCCAGCAGTTCCCCGGGACAAAACTATGGCTACACCTTC. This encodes CASSSPGQNYGYTF.

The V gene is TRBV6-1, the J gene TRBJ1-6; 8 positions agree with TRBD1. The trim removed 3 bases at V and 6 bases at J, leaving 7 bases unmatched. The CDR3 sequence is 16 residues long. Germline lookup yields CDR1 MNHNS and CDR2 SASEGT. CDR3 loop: CASSDRIGTGNSPLHF. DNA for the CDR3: TGTGCCAGCAGTGATCGGATCGGGACAGGTAATTCACCCCTCCACTTT.

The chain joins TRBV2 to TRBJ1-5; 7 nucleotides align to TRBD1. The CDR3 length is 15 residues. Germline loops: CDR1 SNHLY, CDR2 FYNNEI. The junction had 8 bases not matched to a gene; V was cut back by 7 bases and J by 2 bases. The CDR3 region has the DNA TGTGCCAGCAACCCAGGGAGGGGGCGCAATCAGCCCCAGCATTTT. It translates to CASNPGRGRNQPQHF.